The clone carrying this T cell receptor beta chain was seen once. Its antigen remains unidentified. Germline lookup yields CDR1 PRHDT and CDR2 FYEKMQ (reference sequence). V lost 7 bases and J lost 2; bases outside the gene matches: 7. The CDR3 contains 16 residues. The sample is drawn from a study of cytomegalovirus exposure and HLA in healthy donors. Study overall: Among several hundred genotyped donors, roughly 81% fell in the Caucasian-associated ancestry cluster.

General study findings and limits: Rarity marked most TCR sequences, yet some public TCRs occurred in many donors.

The PCR ran on 60 Vbeta and 13 Jbeta primers. Sequenced by immunoSEQ multiplex PCR; TCRdb stores in-frame clones only, minus some. The sample includes 35,000 to 45,000 clones, around 81% of them seen just once. The specimen was PBMCs. The V and J genes are TRBV13 and TRBJ2-1, with TRBD2 matching over 11 bases. The clonotype comes from a woman in her thirties or forties in good health and CMV-seronegative. The CDR3 DNA sequence: TGTGCCAGCACATTTAGCGGGGGGGCACCCTACAATGAGCAGTTCTTC. Amino acids: CASTFSGGAPYNEQFF.